The 13 T cell receptor beta chains in this list originate from one sample, sequenced in a study of T cell repertoires in cytomegalovirus infection. Their target antigens are unknown. TCRdb called the reads again in MiXCR, with one record for every CDR3 protein. Of 68,000 or so distinct CDR3 sequences listed, around 21% were seen once; the top ten hold over 70%. The source material was PBMCs, sequenced either directly or after in vitro stimulation (not recorded which). Source of these receptors: a human donor in good health (CMV status not recorded). Some clones in this sample may be carry-over from other donors' samples.

The chain carries TRBV12-3 or TRBV12-4 and TRBJ2-1; 9 bases fit TRBD2. The trim removed 3 bases at V and 4 bases at J, leaving 7 bases unmatched. The CDR3 is made up of 16 amino acids. Written as DNA, the CDR3 is TGTGCCAGCAGTTTTTCTCGACTAGCGGTTTACAATGAGCAGTTCTTC. It yields the protein CASSFSRLAVYNEQFF.

The chain links TRBV12-3 or TRBV12-4 to TRBJ1-1; 7 bases fit TRBD1. V dropped 6 bases and J dropped 0; count of bases not matched to a gene: 10. The CDR3 has 16 amino acids. The CDR3 here is CASRTGSWGMNTEAFF. CDR3 DNA sequence: TGTGCCAGCAGGACAGGGTCGTGGGGAATGAACACTGAAGCTTTCTTT.

As DNA, the CDR3 is TGTGCCAGCAGTTTGACAGGGAATAGCGAGCAGTACGTC. Amino acid sequence: CASSLTGNSEQYV. This rearrangement joins TRBV12-3 or TRBV12-4 to TRBJ2-7; TRBD1 agrees at 7 bases. V trimming: 3 bases; J trimming: 6 bases; junction bases outside the gene matches: 5. This CDR3 is 13 amino acids long.

At least ten counts were recorded for this clonotype. The chain couples TRBV12-3 or TRBV12-4 to TRBJ2-3; 11 bases are a match to TRBD2. The CDR3 runs 18 residues. The V gene end was trimmed by 1 base and the J gene end by 3 bases; junction bases not matched to a gene: 9. CDR3 sequence: CASSLGLAGHGRTDTQYF. The CDR3 DNA sequence: TGTGCCAGCAGTTTAGGACTAGCGGGACATGGTCGGACAGATACGCAGTATTTT.

The J gene is TRBJ1-1, the V gene TRBV29-1; D may be TRBD1 (6 bases). Trimming removed 4 bases at V and 4 bases at J, with 16 bases between. The CDR3 has 14 amino acids. Germline V CDR1 and CDR2: SQVTM, ANQGSEA. The CDR3 region has the DNA TGCAGCGTTGCGGTCGGGGGGCGCGGCACTGAAGCTTTCTTT. It specifies CSVAVGGRGTEAFF.

This clonotype was recorded a few times. This chain links TRBV6-6 with TRBJ1-4, with TRBD1 as a possible D gene (5 bases). The CDR3 consists of 15 residues. Germline values: CDR1 MNHNY, CDR2 SVGAGI (reference sequence). The V and J ends lost 2 bases and 7 bases respectively, with 14 bases between them. The CDR3 loop reads CASSYGQGVREKLFF. CDR3 DNA: TGTGCCAGCAGTTACGGCCAGGGCGTTCGTGAAAAACTGTTTTTT.

V and J are TRBV12-3 or TRBV12-4 and TRBJ2-2; tentatively, D is TRBD1 (6 bases). The CDR3 is 17 residues long. V lost 4 bases and J 3 bases, leaving 18 bases between the germline ends. CDR3 sequence reads: CASSSPRGKGDTGELFF. CDR3 bases: TGTGCCAGCAGTTCACCGAGGGGGAAGGGGGACACCGGGGAGCTGTTTTTT.

The chain links TRBV7-2 to TRBJ1-5, with D perhaps TRBD1 (5 bases). V gave up 2 bases and J gave up 4 bases, with 15 bases separating them. The CDR3 sequence is 16 residues long. Germline V lookup: CDR1 SGHTA, CDR2 FQGNSA. This chain's CDR3 is CASSLYSGARNQPQHF. The CDR3 DNA is TGTGCCAGCAGCTTATACTCCGGGGCCAGGAATCAGCCCCAGCATTTT. Combining the CDR3 with reference TRBV7-2 and TRBJ1-5 gives the whole variable domain GAGVSQSPSNKVTEKGKDVELRCDPISGHTALYWYRQSLGQGLEFLIYFQGNSAPDKSGLPSDRFSAERTGGSVSTLTIQRTQQEDSAVYLCASSLYSGARNQPQHFGDGTRLSIL.

V is TRBV11-3 and J is TRBJ2-1; D gene uncertain. The CDR3 spans 11 residues. Per the germline V gene, CDR1 is SGHNT and CDR2 is YENEEA. Trimming cost V 4 bases and J 10 bases, with 8 bases left between them. The CDR3 sequence: CASSYLGEQFF. The DNA of the CDR3 is TGTGCCAGCAGCTATCTGGGAGAGCAGTTCTTC. The full variable domain, completed using reference TRBV11-3 and TRBJ2-1, is EAGVVQSPRYKIIEKKQPVAFWCNPISGHNTLYWYLQNLGQGPELLIRYENEEAVDDSQLPKDRFSAERLKGVDSTLKIQPAELGDSAVYLCASSYLGEQFFGPGTRLTVL.

This clonotype occurred many times. The chain employs TRBV7-9 and TRBJ1-3; D is ambiguous. V lost 4 bases and J 1 base, leaving 5 bases between the germline ends. Germline CDR1 SEHNR, CDR2 FQNEAQ (reference sequence). The CDR3 contains 13 residues. The CDR3 region has the DNA TGTGCCAGCAGCTCACAATCTGGAAACACCATATATTTT. Encoded protein: CASSSQSGNTIYF.

V usage is TRBV19 and J usage is TRBJ2-1; 7 bases match TRBD2. The CDR3 is 17 residues long. CDR1 LNHDA and CDR2 SQIVND come from the germline V gene (reference sequence). Unmatched junction bases numbered 10, after V lost 1 base and J lost 4 bases. The CDR3 DNA sequence: TGTGCCAGTAGTATAGGGGGGGGTAGCGGGTTATACAATGAGCAGTTCTTC. Translated, it gives CASSIGGGSGLYNEQFF.

This clonotype appeared a single time. This sequence joins TRBV28 and TRBJ1-4; no clear D gene. V was shortened by 7 bases and J by 3 bases, with 15 bases between the two germline ends. Germline V lookup: CDR1 MDHEN, CDR2 SYDVKM. This CDR3 region has 15 residues. The CDR3 sequence is CASTPYWGSNEKLFF. In DNA form, the CDR3 reads TGTGCCAGCACACCGTATTGGGGATCTAATGAAAAACTGTTTTTT.

V is TRBV6-1 and J is TRBJ1-5; D is possibly TRBD1 (5 bases). Germline loops: CDR1 MNHNS, CDR2 SASEGT. The CDR3 extends over 12 amino acids. In DNA, the CDR3 is TGTGCGGGGGGGGTCCGGAATCAGCCCCAGCATTTT. Translation: CAGGVRNQPQHF.